The T cell receptor beta chain under discussion was sequenced for a study of blood T cells in healthy people across ages. Regarding the study as a whole: Strongly correlated with naive T cell percentage was TCR beta diversity.

Turning to this clonotype: The antigen remains undetermined.

The CDR3 loop spans 15 amino acids. Between the trimmed V and J ends, which lost 1 base and 1 base, there was a span of 10 bases. CDR1 is SGHTA, CDR2 FQGNSA, per germline. Alongside a J-beta primer mix, a sample-barcoded 5' primer served in a second PCR lasting roughly 6 to 11 cycles. TCRdb independently ran MiXCR on the 5' RACE reads; one entry per CDR3 protein. This repertoire shows roughly 800,000 distinct CDR3 sequences, around 36% found once; its top ten account for 13%. This sequence originates from a man between 18 and 29 years old in good health. This chain joins TRBV7-2 and TRBJ1-1; D is unresolved. Source material: blood. CDR3 loop: CASSLGSSRNTEAFF. The DNA of the CDR3 is TGTGCCAGCAGCTTAGGGAGCTCTCGGAACACTGAAGCTTTCTTT.